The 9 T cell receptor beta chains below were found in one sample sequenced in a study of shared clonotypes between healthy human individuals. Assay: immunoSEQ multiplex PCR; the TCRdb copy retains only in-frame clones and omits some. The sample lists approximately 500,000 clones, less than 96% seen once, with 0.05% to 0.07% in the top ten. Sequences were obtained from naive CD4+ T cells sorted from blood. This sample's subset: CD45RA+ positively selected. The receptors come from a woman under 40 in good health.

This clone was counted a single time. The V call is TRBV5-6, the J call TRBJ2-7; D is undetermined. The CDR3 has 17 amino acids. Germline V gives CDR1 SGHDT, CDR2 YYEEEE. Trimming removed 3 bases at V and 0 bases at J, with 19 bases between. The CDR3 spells CASSSLGAQLDSYEQYF. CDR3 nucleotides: TGTGCCAGCAGCTCCCTAGGTGCTCAGCTCGACTCCTACGAGCAGTACTTC.

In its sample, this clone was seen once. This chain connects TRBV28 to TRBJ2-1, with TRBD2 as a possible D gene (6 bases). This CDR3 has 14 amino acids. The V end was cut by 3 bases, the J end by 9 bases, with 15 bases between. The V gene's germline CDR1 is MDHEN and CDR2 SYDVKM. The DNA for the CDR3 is TGTGCCAGCAGTTTGGCCGGGAGTCCCGGTGAGCAGTTCTTC. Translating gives CASSLAGSPGEQFF.

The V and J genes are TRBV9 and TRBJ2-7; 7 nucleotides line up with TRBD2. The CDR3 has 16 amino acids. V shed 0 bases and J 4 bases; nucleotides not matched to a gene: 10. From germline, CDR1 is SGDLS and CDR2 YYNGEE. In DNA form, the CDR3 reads TGTGCCAGCAGCGTAGGGCCTAGCGGATCGACATACGAGCAGTACTTC. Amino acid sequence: CASSVGPSGSTYEQYF.

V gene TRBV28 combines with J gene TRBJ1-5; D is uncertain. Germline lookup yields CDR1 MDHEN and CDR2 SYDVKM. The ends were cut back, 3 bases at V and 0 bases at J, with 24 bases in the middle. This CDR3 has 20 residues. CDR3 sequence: CASSLIRTRGETYSNQPQHF. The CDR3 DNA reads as TGTGCCAGCAGTTTGATTAGAACGCGAGGAGAAACTTATAGCAATCAGCCCCAGCATTTT. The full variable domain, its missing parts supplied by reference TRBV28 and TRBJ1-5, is DVKVTQSSRYLVKRTGEKVFLECVQDMDHENMFWYRQDPGLGLRLIYFSYDVKMKEKGDIPEGYSVSREKKERFSLILESASTNQTSMYLCASSLIRTRGETYSNQPQHFGDGTRLSIL.

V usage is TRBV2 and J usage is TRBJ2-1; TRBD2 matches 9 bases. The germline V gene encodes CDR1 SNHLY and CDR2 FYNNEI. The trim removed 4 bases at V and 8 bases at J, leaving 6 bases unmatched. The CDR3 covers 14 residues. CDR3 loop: CASSGSGRPDEQFF. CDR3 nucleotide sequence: TGTGCCAGCAGTGGTAGCGGGAGACCGGATGAGCAGTTCTTC.

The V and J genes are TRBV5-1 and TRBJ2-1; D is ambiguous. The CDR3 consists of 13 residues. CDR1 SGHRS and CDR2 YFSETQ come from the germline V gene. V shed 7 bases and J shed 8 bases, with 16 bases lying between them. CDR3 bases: TGCGCCAGCGGGCCAGGTTCTATTGATGAGCAGTTCTTC. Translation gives CASGPGSIDEQFF.

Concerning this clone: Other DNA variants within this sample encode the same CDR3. The CDR3 is CASSELDTQYF. DNA of the CDR3: TGTGCCAGCAGTGAATTAGATACGCAGTATTTT. This chain uses TRBV6-1 with TRBJ2-3; D is ambiguous. The CDR3 consists of 11 residues. The germline CDR1 and CDR2 sequences are MNHNS and SASEGT. V lost 2 bases to trimming and J lost 5 bases, with 2 bases between them.

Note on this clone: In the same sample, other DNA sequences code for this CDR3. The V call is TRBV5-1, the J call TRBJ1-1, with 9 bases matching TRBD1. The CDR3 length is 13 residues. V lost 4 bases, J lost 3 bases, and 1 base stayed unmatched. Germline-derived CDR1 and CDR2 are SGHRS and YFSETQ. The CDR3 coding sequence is TGCGCCAGCAGCAGGACAGGGGACACTGAAGCTTTCTTT. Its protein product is CASSRTGDTEAFF.

This chain's CDR3 is CASRGQGASYNEQFF. The DNA for the CDR3 is TGTGCCAGCAGGGGACAGGGGGCTTCCTACAATGAGCAGTTCTTC. The gene calls are TRBV28 and TRBJ2-1, with 12 bases lining up with TRBD1. The CDR3 consists of 15 residues. J was trimmed by 1 base and V by 6 bases; bases with no gene match: 1. Per germline, CDR1 MDHEN and CDR2 SYDVKM.